This T cell receptor (beta chain) was obtained from a study of regulatory T cells in long-lasting Graves disease. The study, taken as a whole, reports: TCR diversity was lower in persistent Graves' patients than in newly diagnosed ones. Public clonotype sharing was higher in persistent than newly diagnosed patients.

Germline V gene sequence: CDR1 LNHDA, CDR2 SQIVND (reference sequence). This CDR3 has 14 residues. V gave up 5 bases and J gave up 0 bases; unmatched junction bases: 3. Time point: persistent/refractory GD, antithyroid drugs over 5 years with positive TRAb. RNA from PBMCs was the source of the TCR library. EDTA tubes collected approximately 10 milliliters of peripheral blood. With iRepertoire HTBI primers and Arm-PCR of CDR3 regions, TCR beta libraries were built. TCRdb processed the multiplex PCR reads anew with MiXCR; each CDR3 protein has one entry. The profile shows about 460,000 distinct CDR3 sequences, around a fifth of them singletons. This clonotype occurred a few times. No antigen is known for it.

The clonotype comes from a female donor with Graves disease. The rearrangement uses TRBV19 and TRBJ1-1; 7 bases line up with TRBD1. The sample consisted of peripheral blood mononuclear cells (PBMCs), taken when the disease was refractory, from a patient treated with antithyroid drugs. This CDR3 reads CASSADRVNTEAFF. In DNA form, the CDR3 reads TGTGCCAGTAGTGCAGACAGGGTGAACACTGAAGCTTTCTTT.